Sequencing of this TCR beta chain was carried out in a study of OX40 agonist ivuxolimab in advanced cancers. Study-level information: There were three patients with partial responses, one having hepatocellular carcinoma and two cutaneous melanoma.

Assay used: immunoSEQ multiplex PCR; TCRdb lists only in-frame clones, some missing. The profile covers 40,000 to 55,000 clones, with around four fifths appearing a single time and about 2% taken by the ten largest. Study-wide results and limits: Compared with others, partial responders at 0.1-3.0 mg/kg displayed clonal expansion among the lowest.

V shed 0 bases and J shed 4 bases, with 13 bases lying between them. In germline, CDR1 is SGHKS, CDR2 YYEKEE (reference sequence). The CDR3 spans 15 residues. The sample holds a few counts of this clone. Its cognate antigen is unknown. This sequence was found in an adult with an advanced solid tumor such as melanoma, head and neck, liver or kidney cancer. The source was CD4+ or CD8+ T cells sorted from blood, collected in a trial of the OX40 agonist ivuxolimab. This chain uses TRBV5-5 with TRBJ2-5; a weak D match, TRBD1 (5 bases). CDR3 in DNA: TGTGCCAGCAGCTTGGTGGGGCAGGGTTTAGAGACCCAGTACTTC. It specifies CASSLVGQGLETQYF. The full variable domain, with the rest looked up from reference TRBV5-5 and TRBJ2-5, is DAGVTQSPTHLIKTRGQQVTLRCSPISGHKSVSWYQQVLGQGPQFIFQYYEKEERGRGNFPDRFSARQFPNYSSELNVNALLLGDSALYLCASSLVGQGLETQYFGPGTRLLVL.